The rows below give T cell receptor beta chains drawn from one sample of a study of cytomegalovirus exposure and HLA in healthy donors. Data came from immunoSEQ multiplex PCR; TCRdb stores just in-frame clones and leaves some out. The table includes almost 95,000 clones, over 50% detected once. The sample was PBMCs. The source of these receptors is a man aged 30 to 45 in good health and CMV-seronegative. Each CDR3 is given with its conserved first and last residue. D genes are given only for firm matches. Size values are once, few and many counts, or a class for expanded clones, and some rows have none.

j_call,d_call,clone_size,v_call,cdr3_nt,cdr3_aa
TRBJ2-1,.,.,TRBV7-2,TGTGCCAGCAGCTCCGCCTTCTTGGGGGGACAGTTCTTC,CASSSAFLGGQFF
TRBJ1-5,TRBD1,.,TRBV30,TGTGCCTGGAGACCGACAGGGGGTAATCAGCCCCAGCATTTT,CAWRPTGGNQPQHF
TRBJ2-5,.,few,TRBV5-8,TGTGCCAGCAGCTTGGACCGCCGGGAGCAGTACTTC,CASSLDRREQYF
TRBJ2-6,.,.,TRBV7-3,TGTGCCAGCAGCCGGTCTAACGGGGCCAACGTCCTGACTTTC,CASSRSNGANVLTF
TRBJ1-2,TRBD1,once,TRBV2,TGTGCCATCATCGCGGGGACAGGCTATGGCTACACCTTC,CAIIAGTGYGYTF
TRBJ2-7,.,.,TRBV13,TGTGCCAGCAGCCCCCGACAGTCCTCCTACGAGCAGTACTTC,CASSPRQSSYEQYF
TRBJ1-3,.,few,TRBV6-1,TGTGCCAGCAGTGAAGTTCGGGGAGCCGGAAACACCATATATTTT,CASSEVRGAGNTIYF
TRBJ2-3,TRBD2,.,TRBV6-4,TGTGCCAGCAGTGTAGCGGGGAGCACAGATACGCAGTATTTT,CASSVAGSTDTQYF
TRBJ2-3,TRBD2,few,TRBV4-3,TGCGCCAGCAGCCAAGACCTTTCGGGCGGGGGGTTCACAGATACGCAGTATTTT,CASSQDLSGGGFTDTQYF
TRBJ2-7,.,.,TRBV10-3,TGTGCCATCAGCCCAGGGTCAGGGGAGCAGTACTTC,CAISPGSGEQYF
TRBJ2-2,TRBD2,once,TRBV27,TGTGCCAGCAGTCGCAGGGGTTTAGCGGGGGGTTACACCGGGGAGCTGTTTTTT,CASSRRGLAGGYTGELFF
TRBJ1-2,.,.,TRBV2,TGTGCCAGCAGTGTAACAGGGCAGGGGTACGGCTACACCTTC,CASSVTGQGYGYTF
TRBJ2-7,.,few,TRBV2,TGTGCCAGCAGTGAAGGGGGCTACGAGCAGTACTTC,CASSEGGYEQYF
TRBJ2-1,.,.,TRBV27,TGTGCCAGCAAGGTTTCGACCCGGGACTTTGAGCAGTTCTTC,CASKVSTRDFEQFF
TRBJ1-1,TRBD1,.,TRBV4-3,TGCGCCAGCAGCCAAGATACGGGACAGGGGAACACTGAAGCTTTCTTT,CASSQDTGQGNTEAFF
TRBJ2-7,.,.,TRBV6-5,TGTGCCAGCACCCCCGAGGGGGCCTACGAGCAGTACTTC,CASTPEGAYEQYF
TRBJ2-7,.,.,TRBV30,TGTGCCTGGAGTGTACCAGGCACCTACGAGCAGTACTTC,CAWSVPGTYEQYF
TRBJ1-5,.,.,TRBV2,TGTGCCAGCTTAGGGGATCATAGCAATCAGCCCCAGCATTTT,CASLGDHSNQPQHF
TRBJ1-2,.,.,TRBV28,TGTGCCAGCAAGACACAGGGAAAAGGGGACGGCTACACCTTC,CASKTQGKGDGYTF
TRBJ2-1,TRBD1,few,TRBV6-6,TGTGCCACTTCCGGGACAGGGTTTGGGTTGAATGAGCAGTTCTTC,CATSGTGFGLNEQFF
TRBJ2-5,TRBD2,.,TRBV9,TGTGCCAGCAGCGTAGATCCATCTAGCGGGTGGGAGACCCAGTACTTC,CASSVDPSSGWETQYF
TRBJ1-1,.,.,TRBV29-1,TGCAGCGTTGGAGGGAGGATGAACACTGAAGCTTTCTTT,CSVGGRMNTEAFF
TRBJ2-7,.,.,TRBV5-1,TGCGCCAGCAGCTCCCGCCAGGGGACCGACGAGCAGTACTTC,CASSSRQGTDEQYF
TRBJ2-7,.,.,TRBV12-5,TGTGCTAGTGGTTTGGACTCCTACGAGCAGTACTTC,CASGLDSYEQYF
TRBJ1-2,TRBD1,.,TRBV5-1,TGCGCCAGCAGCATGGACAGGGGGCTTGGCTACACCTTC,CASSMDRGLGYTF
TRBJ2-7,.,few,TRBV27,TGTGCCAGCAGTTTAATCTCCGACGGAAGACACTACGAGCAGTACTTC,CASSLISDGRHYEQYF
TRBJ1-5,TRBD1,.,TRBV28,TGTGCCAGCAGTTTAAGGGACAGAAGCAATCAGCCCCAGCATTTT,CASSLRDRSNQPQHF
TRBJ2-1,TRBD1,once,TRBV10-1,TGCGCCAGCAGTGAAGACAGGGATTTGGGGAATGAGCAGTTCTTC,CASSEDRDLGNEQFF
TRBJ1-2,.,.,TRBV27,TGTGCCAGCAGTCTTAGACAGTCCCAGATCTATGGCTACACCTTC,CASSLRQSQIYGYTF
TRBJ1-1,TRBD1,.,TRBV29-1,TGCAGCGTTGATGGAGGGGGACAGGGCTACACTGAAGCTTTCTTT,CSVDGGGQGYTEAFF
TRBJ2-5,.,.,TRBV10-3,TGTGCCATCAGTAGGGACAAAGGGGAGACCCAGTACTTC,CAISRDKGETQYF
TRBJ2-3,TRBD1,.,TRBV11-3,TGTGCCAGCAGTAACAAGACAGGGTTCACAGATACGCAGTATTTT,CASSNKTGFTDTQYF
TRBJ2-7,TRBD1,.,TRBV4-1,TGCGCCAGCAGCCAACAAGGACAGGGATCCTACGAGCAGTACTTC,CASSQQGQGSYEQYF
TRBJ2-5,TRBD2,.,TRBV7-3,TGTGCCAGCAGCAACTACGGCGCGGGAGTCTGGGAGCAGTACTTC,CASSNYGAGVWEQYF
TRBJ2-5,TRBD1,.,TRBV5-1,TGCGCCAGCAGCCAGGGGGCCCAAGAGACCCAGTACTTC,CASSQGAQETQYF
TRBJ2-1,TRBD2,few,TRBV11-1,TGTGCCAGCAGCCTAGGGACTAGCGGGGGGCGGGAGCAGTTCTTC,CASSLGTSGGREQFF
TRBJ2-1,TRBD2,.,TRBV4-1,TGCGCCAGCAGCCAACCGTTGGGACTAGCGCCCAACAATGAGCAGTTCTTC,CASSQPLGLAPNNEQFF
TRBJ2-6,.,.,TRBV7-3,TGTGCCAGCACCCCGTTCCCCTCTGGGGCCAACGTCCTGACTTTC,CASTPFPSGANVLTF
TRBJ2-1,TRBD2,few,TRBV15,TGTGCCACCAGCAGAGTGCGACTAGCGGGGACTAACAATGAGCAGTTCTTC,CATSRVRLAGTNNEQFF
TRBJ1-2,.,.,TRBV4-1,TGCGCCAGCCGTTCGTGGGGGGGTGGCTATGGCTACACCTTC,CASRSWGGGYGYTF